This T cell receptor (beta chain) derives from a study of CD8 T cells in ankylosing spondylitis. Study findings and constraints: Ankylosing spondylitis blood appeared to be characterized by a TCR beta motif of under 10 highly homologous variants. Disease-linked clones reportedly concentrated significantly in matched ankylosing spondylitis synovial fluid.

The CDR3 is 15 amino acids. CDR1 LGHNA and CDR2 YSLEER come from the germline V gene. With 1 base clipped from V and 2 bases from J, the junction kept 4 bases outside the gene matches. This clonotype has a count of ten or more. No antigen is known for it. In making TCR beta libraries, quantitative 5'-RACE with molecular barcodes was used. TCRdb ran MiXCR on the 5' RACE reads and lists one entry per CDR3 protein. The sample yields about 800,000 distinct CDR3 sequences, 10% to 15% seen once. The clonotype comes from a male donor with ankylosing spondylitis. The rearrangement links TRBV4-3 to TRBJ2-7; TRBD2 aligns across 8 bases. Source material: blood, either unsorted or a sorted T cell fraction (not recorded which). The CDR3 bases are TGCGCCAGCAGCCAAGGACTAGCGAGAACCTACGAGCAGTACTTC. Residues: CASSQGLARTYEQYF.